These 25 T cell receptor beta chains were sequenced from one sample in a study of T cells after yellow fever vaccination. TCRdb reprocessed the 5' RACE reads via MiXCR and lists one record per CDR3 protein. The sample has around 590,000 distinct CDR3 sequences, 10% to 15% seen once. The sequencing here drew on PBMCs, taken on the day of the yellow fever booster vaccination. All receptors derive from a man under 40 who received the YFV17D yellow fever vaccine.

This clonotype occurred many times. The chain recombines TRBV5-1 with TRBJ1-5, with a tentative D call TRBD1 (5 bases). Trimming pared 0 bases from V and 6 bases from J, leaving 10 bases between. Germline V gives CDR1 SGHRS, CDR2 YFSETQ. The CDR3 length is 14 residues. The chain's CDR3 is CASSLVAGSQPQHF. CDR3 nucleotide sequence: TGCGCCAGCAGCTTGGTTGCAGGGAGTCAGCCCCAGCATTTT.

This chain's CDR3 is CSALGAGNQPQHF. The CDR3 coding sequence is TGCAGTGCCCTCGGTGCGGGCAATCAGCCCCAGCATTTT. This sequence joins TRBV20-1 and TRBJ1-5, with D hard to call. V shed 6 bases and J shed 2 bases, with 11 bases lying between them. Germline CDR1 reads DFQATT; CDR2 reads SNEGSKA (reference sequence). The CDR3 extends over 13 amino acids.

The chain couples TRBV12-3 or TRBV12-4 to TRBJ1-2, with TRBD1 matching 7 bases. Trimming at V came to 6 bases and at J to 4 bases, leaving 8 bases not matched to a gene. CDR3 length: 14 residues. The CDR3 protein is CASSRQGVGYGYTF. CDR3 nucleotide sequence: TGTGCCAGCAGCAGACAGGGAGTAGGCTATGGCTACACCTTC.

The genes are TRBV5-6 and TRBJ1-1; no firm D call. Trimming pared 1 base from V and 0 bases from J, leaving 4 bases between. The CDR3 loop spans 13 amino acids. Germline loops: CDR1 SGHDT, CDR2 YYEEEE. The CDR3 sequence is CASSLFVNTEAFF. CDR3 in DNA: TGTGCCAGCAGCTTGTTTGTGAACACTGAAGCTTTCTTT.

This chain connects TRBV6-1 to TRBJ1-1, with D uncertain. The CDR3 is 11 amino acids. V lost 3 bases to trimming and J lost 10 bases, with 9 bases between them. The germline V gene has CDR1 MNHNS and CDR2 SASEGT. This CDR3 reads CASSDLALAFF. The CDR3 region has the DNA TGTGCCAGCAGTGACCTGGCATTAGCTTTCTTT.

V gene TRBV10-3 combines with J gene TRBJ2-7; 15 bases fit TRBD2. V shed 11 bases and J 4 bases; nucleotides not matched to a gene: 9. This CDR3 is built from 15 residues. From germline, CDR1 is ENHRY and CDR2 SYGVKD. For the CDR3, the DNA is TGTGCCTCCGGACTAGCGGGAGGGCCCGGGTACGAGCAGTACTTC. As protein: CASGLAGGPGYEQYF.

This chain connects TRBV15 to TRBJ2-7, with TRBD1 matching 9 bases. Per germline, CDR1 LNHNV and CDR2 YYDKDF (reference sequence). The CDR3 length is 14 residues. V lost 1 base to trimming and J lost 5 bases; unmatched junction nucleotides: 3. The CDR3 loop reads CATSRGQGGNEQYF. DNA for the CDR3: TGTGCCACCAGCAGAGGACAGGGGGGAAACGAGCAGTACTTC.

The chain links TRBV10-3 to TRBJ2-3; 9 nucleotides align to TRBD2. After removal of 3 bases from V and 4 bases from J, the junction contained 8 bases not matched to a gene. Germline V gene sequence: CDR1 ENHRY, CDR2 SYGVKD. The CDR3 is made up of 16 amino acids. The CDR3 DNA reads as TGTGCCATCAGTGACAAACTAGCGGGTATTGCAGATACGCAGTATTTT. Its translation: CAISDKLAGIADTQYF.

CDR3 residues: CASSLAQGGNEQYF. The CDR3 region has the DNA TGTGCCAGCAGCTTGGCACAGGGGGGGAACGAGCAGTACTTC. The chain employs TRBV7-9 and TRBJ2-7, with a weak D call TRBD1 (8 bases). This CDR3 region has 14 residues. Germline CDR1 and CDR2: SEHNR and FQNEAQ (reference sequence). The V and J ends lost 3 bases and 5 bases respectively, with 14 bases between them.

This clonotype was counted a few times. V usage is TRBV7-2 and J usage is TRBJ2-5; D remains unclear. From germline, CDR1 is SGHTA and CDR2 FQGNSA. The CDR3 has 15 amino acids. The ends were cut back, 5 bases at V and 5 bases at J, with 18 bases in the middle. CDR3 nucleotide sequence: TGTGCCAGCAGCCTAAACCCCACCAAGTGGGAGACCCAGTACTTC. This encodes CASSLNPTKWETQYF.

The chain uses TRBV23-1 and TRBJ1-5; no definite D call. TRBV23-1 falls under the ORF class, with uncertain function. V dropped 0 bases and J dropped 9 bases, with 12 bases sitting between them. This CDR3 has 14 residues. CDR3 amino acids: CASSQSIPKGPQHF. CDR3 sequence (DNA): TGCGCCAGCAGTCAATCGATTCCGAAAGGGCCCCAGCATTTT.

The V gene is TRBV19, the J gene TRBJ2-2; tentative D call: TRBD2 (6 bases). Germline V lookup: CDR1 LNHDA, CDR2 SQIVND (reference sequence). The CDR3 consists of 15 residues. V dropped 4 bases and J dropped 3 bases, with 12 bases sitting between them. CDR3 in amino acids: CASSTGTSYTGELFF. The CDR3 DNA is TGTGCCAGTAGTACAGGGACTTCCTACACCGGGGAGCTGTTTTTT.

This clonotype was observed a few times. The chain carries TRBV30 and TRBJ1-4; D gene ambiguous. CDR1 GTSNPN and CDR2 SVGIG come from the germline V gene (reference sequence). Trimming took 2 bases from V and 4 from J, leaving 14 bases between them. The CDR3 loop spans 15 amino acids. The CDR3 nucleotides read TGTGCCTGGAGTTATGTTGGGGTCGGTAATGAAAAACTGTTTTTT. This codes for CAWSYVGVGNEKLFF.

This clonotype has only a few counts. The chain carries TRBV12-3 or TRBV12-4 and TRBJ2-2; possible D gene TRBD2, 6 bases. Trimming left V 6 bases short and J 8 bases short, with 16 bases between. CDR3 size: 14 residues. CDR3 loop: CASRAFFAGGELFF. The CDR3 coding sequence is TGTGCCAGCAGGGCATTCTTTGCGGGAGGGGAGCTGTTTTTT.

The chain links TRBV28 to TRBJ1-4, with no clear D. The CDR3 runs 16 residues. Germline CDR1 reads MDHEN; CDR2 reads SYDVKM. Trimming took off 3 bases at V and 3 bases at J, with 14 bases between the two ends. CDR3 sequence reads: CASSLGVRPSNEKLFF. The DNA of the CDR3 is TGTGCCAGCAGTTTGGGAGTGAGACCCTCTAATGAAAAACTGTTTTTT.

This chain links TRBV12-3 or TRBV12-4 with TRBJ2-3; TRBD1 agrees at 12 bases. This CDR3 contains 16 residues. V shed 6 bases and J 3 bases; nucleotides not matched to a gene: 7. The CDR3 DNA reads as TGTGCCAGCAGGCCCGGGACAGGGGGCGCAACAGATACGCAGTATTTT. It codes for CASRPGTGGATDTQYF.

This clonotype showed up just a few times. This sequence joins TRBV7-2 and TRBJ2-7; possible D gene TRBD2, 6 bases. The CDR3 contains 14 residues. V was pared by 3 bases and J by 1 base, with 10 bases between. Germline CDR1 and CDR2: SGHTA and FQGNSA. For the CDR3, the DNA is TGTGCCAGCAGCTTTGCCGCGGGATCCTACGAGCAGTACTTC. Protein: CASSFAAGSYEQYF.

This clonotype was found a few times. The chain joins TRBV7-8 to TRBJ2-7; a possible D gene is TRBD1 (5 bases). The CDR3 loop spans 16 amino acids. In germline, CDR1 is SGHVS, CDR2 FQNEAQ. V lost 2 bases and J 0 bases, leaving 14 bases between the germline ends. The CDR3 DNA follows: TGTGCCAGCAGCTTAACCCCTAGGGGCGTCTCCTACGAGCAGTACTTC. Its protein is CASSLTPRGVSYEQYF.

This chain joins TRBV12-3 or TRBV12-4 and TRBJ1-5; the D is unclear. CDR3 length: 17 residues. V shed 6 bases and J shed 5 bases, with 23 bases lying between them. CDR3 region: CASSPIRTGSTDQPQHF. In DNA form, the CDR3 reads TGTGCCAGCAGCCCAATTAGGACGGGCTCTACGGATCAGCCCCAGCATTTT.

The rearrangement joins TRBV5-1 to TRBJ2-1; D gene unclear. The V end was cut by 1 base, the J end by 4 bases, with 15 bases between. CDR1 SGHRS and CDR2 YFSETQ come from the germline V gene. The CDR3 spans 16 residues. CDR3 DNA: TGCGCCAGCAGCTTGCCTCTTTCAACTCGGTACAATGAGCAGTTCTTC. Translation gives CASSLPLSTRYNEQFF. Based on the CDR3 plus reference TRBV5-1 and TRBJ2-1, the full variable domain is KAGVTQTPRYLIKTRGQQVTLSCSPISGHRSVSWYQQTPGQGLQFLFEYFSETQRNKGNFPGRFSGRQFSNSRSEMNVSTLELGDSALYLCASSLPLSTRYNEQFFGPGTRLTVL.

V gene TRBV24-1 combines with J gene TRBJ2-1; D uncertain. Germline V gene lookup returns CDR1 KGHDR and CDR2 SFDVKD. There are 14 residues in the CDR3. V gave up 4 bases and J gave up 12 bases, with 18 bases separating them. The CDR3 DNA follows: TGTGCCACCAGTGAGTTGCACGGTTCATCGGGGCAGTTCTTC. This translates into CATSELHGSSGQFF.

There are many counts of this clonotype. CDR3 nucleotide sequence: TGTGCCAGCAGCTTGGGATTCACCAAAGAGACCCAGTACTTC. Its protein is CASSLGFTKETQYF. The chain employs TRBV7-9 and TRBJ2-5; no reliable D call. This CDR3 has 14 residues. Trimming left V 3 bases short and J 3 bases short, with 11 bases between. Germline CDR1 reads SEHNR; CDR2 reads FQNEAQ (reference sequence). Looking up the rest from reference TRBV7-9 and TRBJ2-5 gives the full variable domain: DTGVSQNPRHKITKRGQNVTFRCDPISEHNRLYWYRQTLGQGPEFLTYFQNEAQLEKSRLLSDRFSAERPKGSFSTLEIQRTEQGDSAMYLCASSLGFTKETQYFGPGTRLLVL.

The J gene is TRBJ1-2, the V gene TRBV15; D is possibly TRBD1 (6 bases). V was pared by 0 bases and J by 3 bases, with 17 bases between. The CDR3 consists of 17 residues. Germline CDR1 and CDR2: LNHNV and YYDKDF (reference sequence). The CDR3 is CATSRDFPPTGDYGYTF. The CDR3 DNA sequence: TGTGCCACCAGCAGAGATTTCCCCCCGACAGGTGACTATGGCTACACCTTC.

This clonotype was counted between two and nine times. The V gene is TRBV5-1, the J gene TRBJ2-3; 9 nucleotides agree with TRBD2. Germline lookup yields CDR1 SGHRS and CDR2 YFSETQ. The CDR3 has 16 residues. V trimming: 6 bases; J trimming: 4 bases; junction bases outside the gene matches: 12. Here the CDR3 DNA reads TGCGCCAGCACCCCCCGGCGGGAGGGCCTCCCAGATACGCAGTATTTT. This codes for CASTPRREGLPDTQYF.

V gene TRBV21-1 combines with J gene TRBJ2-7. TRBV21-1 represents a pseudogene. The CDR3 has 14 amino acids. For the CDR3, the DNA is TGTGCCAGCAGCAAGGCATCGGAGTACTACGAGCAGTACTTC. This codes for CASSKASEYYEQYF.